This T cell receptor beta chain was sequenced for a study of cytomegalovirus exposure and HLA in healthy donors. For the study at large: When roughly 420 donors were genotyped, 81% of them were found to fall in the Caucasian-associated ancestry cluster. Notes on the study in general: TCR beta V- and J-gene trimming was later associated with a missense DCLRE1C variant. Later on, an analysis tied some 17,000 TCR beta sequences to HLA alleles at 0.05 false discovery rate.

Details on this clone: Antigen: not known.

Between the trimmed V and J ends, which lost 1 base and 0 bases, there was a span of 10 bases. This CDR3 has 15 amino acids. Germline assignment: CDR1 SGHDT and CDR2 YYEEEE. Both 60 Vbeta primers and 13 Jbeta primers went into the PCR. Generated by immunoSEQ multiplex PCR, the TCRdb table keeps only in-frame clones and is missing some. The table records some 120,000 clones, around a tenth of them present only once. The chain uses TRBV5-6 and TRBJ1-1; tentative D call: TRBD1 (5 bases). This TCR derives from a man in his thirties or forties in good health and CMV-seronegative. Sequencing was done on a sample of PBMCs. CDR3 sequence: CASSLNGQMNTEAFF. The CDR3 DNA reads as TGTGCCAGCAGCTTGAACGGACAAATGAACACTGAAGCTTTCTTT.